These 2 T cell receptor beta chains share one sample of origin, sequenced in a study of blood T cells in healthy people across ages. Primers used in a second PCR of about 6 to 11 cycles were a sample-barcoded 5' primer and a J-beta primer mix. TCRdb reprocessed the 5' RACE reads with MiXCR, giving one entry per CDR3 protein. The table lists 1.5 million to 2 million distinct CDR3 sequences, around 48% of them singletons. Specimen: blood. The receptor set was obtained from a middle-aged woman in good health.

This chain links TRBV12-3 or TRBV12-4 with TRBJ1-2; 7 bases map to TRBD1. This CDR3 is 15 amino acids long. The V segment lost 8 bases and the J segment 4 bases; nucleotides outside the gene matches: 13. The CDR3: CASAPGGQMFYGYTF. The CDR3 nucleotides are TGTGCCAGCGCACCCGGGGGACAGATGTTCTATGGCTACACCTTC.

J is TRBJ1-4 and V is TRBV4-2; the D is unclear. The germline V gene has CDR1 LGHNA and CDR2 YNFKEQ. Trimming removed 4 bases from V and 11 bases from J, with 11 bases in between. The CDR3 is 12 amino acids. CDR3 residues: CASSLTADKLFF. The CDR3, as DNA: TGTGCCAGCAGCCTTACGGCGGACAAACTGTTTTTT.